Below are 8 T cell receptor beta chains sequenced from a single sample in a study of PD-1 blockade in mismatch repair-deficient tumors. Using immunoSEQ multiplex PCR, the repertoire was profiled, and TCRdb retains in-frame clones only, with some absent. Found here are roughly 50,000 clones, 78% of them singletons; the top ten hold more than 2.5%. The sample in question was peripheral blood, obtained 4 weeks after starting pembrolizumab. These receptors were taken from an adult with mismatch repair-deficient cancer.

The chain has TRBV7-2 and TRBJ2-1; TRBD2 matches at 9 bases. The CDR3 runs to 14 residues. Unmatched junction bases numbered 7, after V lost 1 base and J lost 12 bases. From germline, CDR1 is SGHTA and CDR2 FQGNSA. CDR3: CASSLDPAGGRQFF. In nucleotides, the CDR3 is TGTGCCAGCAGCTTAGATCCAGCGGGAGGCAGGCAGTTCTTC.

The chain couples TRBV7-2 to TRBJ1-3; D is undetermined. The CDR3 runs 14 residues. From germline, CDR1 is SGHTA and CDR2 FQGNSA. The V and J ends lost 2 bases and 1 base respectively, with 6 bases between them. In nucleotides, the CDR3 is TGTGCCAGCAGCTTATCTGGTTCTGGAAACACCATATATTTT. Protein: CASSLSGSGNTIYF.

The rearrangement links TRBV9 to TRBJ2-3; D possibly corresponds to TRBD2 (5 bases). Germline CDR1 SGDLS, CDR2 YYNGEE. The CDR3 contains 13 residues. V was cut by 7 bases and J by 6 bases, with 15 bases left in between. CDR3 loop: CASAPGSLDTQYF. The CDR3 nucleotides read TGTGCCAGCGCGCCGGGGAGCTTGGATACGCAGTATTTT.

The V gene is TRBV6-6, the J gene TRBJ2-1; 7 positions agree with TRBD2. Germline values: CDR1 MNHNY, CDR2 SVGAGI (reference sequence). The V segment lost 4 bases and the J segment 2 bases; nucleotides outside the gene matches: 8. This CDR3 comprises 16 residues. The CDR3 coding sequence is TGTGCCAGCAGTTCCCCGGGGGGTAATACCTACAATGAGCAGTTCTTC. Amino acid sequence: CASSSPGGNTYNEQFF.

The rearrangement uses TRBV11-3 and TRBJ2-1, with TRBD1 matching over 9 bases. CDR1 is SGHNT, CDR2 YENEEA, per germline. The V segment lost 3 bases and the J segment 5 bases; nucleotides outside the gene matches: 5. The CDR3 consists of 15 residues. Here the CDR3 reads CASSFRGTGNNEQFF. The CDR3 DNA is TGTGCCAGCAGCTTTAGGGGGACAGGGAACAATGAGCAGTTCTTC.

The chain uses TRBV27 and TRBJ2-5, with D unresolved. This CDR3 comprises 13 residues. Germline CDR1 and CDR2: MNHEY and SMNVEV (reference sequence). Between the trimmed V and J ends, which lost 1 base and 4 bases, there was a span of 7 bases. CDR3 DNA: TGTGCCAGCAGTTTATTCGGACGAGAGACCCAGTACTTC. Its protein product is CASSLFGRETQYF.

The V gene is TRBV27, the J gene TRBJ1-3; 8 nucleotides line up with TRBD1. Germline CDR1 is MNHEY and CDR2 is SMNVEV (reference sequence). This CDR3 comprises 14 residues. The V segment lost 2 bases and the J segment 6 bases; nucleotides outside the gene matches: 3. The CDR3, as DNA: TGTGCCAGCAGTTTACTCCAGGGGGCAAACACCATATATTTT. Translating gives CASSLLQGANTIYF.

V gene TRBV13 combines with J gene TRBJ2-3, with 8 bases matching TRBD1. CDR1 and CDR2 from the germline V gene are PRHDT and FYEKMQ (reference sequence). The CDR3 has 20 amino acids. After removal of 3 bases from V and 0 bases from J, the junction contained 17 bases not matched to a gene. CDR3 nucleotides: TGTGCCAGCAGCTTGAGGCCCTATCAAACAAGGGACAGGAGCACAGATACGCAGTATTTT. Amino acids: CASSLRPYQTRDRSTDTQYF.